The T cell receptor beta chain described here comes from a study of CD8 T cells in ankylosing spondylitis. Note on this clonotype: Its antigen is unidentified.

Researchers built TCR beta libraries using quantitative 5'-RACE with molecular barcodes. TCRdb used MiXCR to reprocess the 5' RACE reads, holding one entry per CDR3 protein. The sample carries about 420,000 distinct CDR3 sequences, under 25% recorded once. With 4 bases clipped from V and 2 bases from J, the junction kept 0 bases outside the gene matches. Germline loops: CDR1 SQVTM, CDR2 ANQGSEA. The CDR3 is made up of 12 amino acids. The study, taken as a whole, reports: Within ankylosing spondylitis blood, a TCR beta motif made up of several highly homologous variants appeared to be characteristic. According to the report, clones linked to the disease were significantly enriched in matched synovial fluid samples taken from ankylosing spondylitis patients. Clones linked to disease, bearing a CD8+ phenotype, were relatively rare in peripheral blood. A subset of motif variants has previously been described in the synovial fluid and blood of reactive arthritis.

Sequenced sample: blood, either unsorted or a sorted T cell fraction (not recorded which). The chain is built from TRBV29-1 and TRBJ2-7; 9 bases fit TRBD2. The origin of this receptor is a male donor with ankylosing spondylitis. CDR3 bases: TGCAGCGTTGTAGCGGGGGCCTACGAGCAGTACTTC. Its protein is CSVVAGAYEQYF.